What follows are 10 T cell receptor beta chains derived from one specimen sequenced in a study of T cell repertoires and Cas9 in healthy adults. Sequenced by immunoSEQ multiplex PCR; TCRdb stores in-frame clones only, minus some. The repertoire consists of more than 20,000 clones, with 85% to 95% occurring once and the leading ten covering about 0.78%. The material sequenced was CD4+ effector T cells (CD127+, CD25-, CD137-, CD154-) from PBMCs; culture status not recorded. The source is a human donor in good health.

The chain recombines TRBV18 with TRBJ2-2, with D possibly TRBD2 on 6 matching bases. V lost 3 bases and J 3 bases, leaving 11 bases between the germline ends. Germline CDR1 KGHSH, CDR2 LQKENI. This CDR3 comprises 15 residues. The CDR3 sequence: CASSPVTGDTGELFF. The CDR3 DNA is TGTGCCAGCTCACCGGTTACGGGGGACACCGGGGAGCTGTTTTTT.

The rearrangement uses TRBV11-2 and TRBJ1-6; D remains ambiguous. The CDR3 covers 15 residues. The V gene lost 3 bases and the J gene lost 7 bases, with 13 bases spanning the gap. The germline CDR1 and CDR2 sequences are SGHAT and FQNNGV. The CDR3 nucleotides read TGTGCCAGCAGCTTCTGGACCTTAGGCAATTCACCCCTCCACTTT. Translation gives CASSFWTLGNSPLHF.

This clone was detected only once. The chain couples TRBV27 to TRBJ1-2, with D uncertain. Per the germline V gene, CDR1 is MNHEY and CDR2 is SMNVEV (reference sequence). This CDR3 is 13 amino acids long. The V end was cut by 5 bases, the J end by 1 base, with 8 bases between. This CDR3 reads CASSPASNYGYTF. CDR3 nucleotide sequence: TGTGCCAGCAGTCCCGCAAGTAACTATGGCTACACCTTC.

The rearrangement joins TRBV6-5 to TRBJ1-2; D may be TRBD1 (6 bases). V dropped 2 bases and J dropped 2 bases, with 12 bases sitting between them. The V gene's germline CDR1 is MNHEY and CDR2 SVGAGI. The CDR3 runs 15 residues. In nucleotides, the CDR3 is TGTGCCAGCAGTTACGTGCCAGGGGCGAACTATGGCTACACCTTC. Its translation is CASSYVPGANYGYTF.

J is TRBJ1-2 and V is TRBV15; the D is unclear. The germline V gene has CDR1 LNHNV and CDR2 YYDKDF (reference sequence). The CDR3 is made up of 13 amino acids. Deletions cut 0 bases from V and 7 bases from J, with 9 bases between. CDR3 bases: TGTGCCACCAGCAGAGATCTGCGGCGTGGCTACACCTTC. As protein: CATSRDLRRGYTF.

Concerning this clone itself: Other DNA sequences within the sample encode an identical CDR3. This chain links TRBV7-2 with TRBJ1-4, with 7 bases identical to TRBD1. The CDR3 is 17 residues long. Germline CDR1 and CDR2: SGHTA and FQGNSA. The trim removed 5 bases at V and 0 bases at J, leaving 9 bases unmatched. The DNA of the CDR3 is TGTGCCAGCAGCCCCCGACAGGGACGGACAACTAATGAAAAACTGTTTTTT. It translates to CASSPRQGRTTNEKLFF.

The chain recombines TRBV7-2 with TRBJ1-3; D ambiguous. This CDR3 spans 16 amino acids. Germline V gene lookup returns CDR1 SGHTA and CDR2 FQGNSA. The germline V and J ends were trimmed by 5 bases and 3 bases, with 17 bases remaining between them. The CDR3 DNA reads as TGTGCCAGCAGCCTTGGCCTGGGCCTGCGTGGAAACACCATATATTTT. This sequence encodes CASSLGLGLRGNTIYF.

V and J are TRBV7-6 and TRBJ1-5; D gene unclear. The CDR3 is 15 residues long. Germline V gene data show CDR1 as SGHVS and CDR2 as FNYEAQ. The V and J ends lost 5 bases and 7 bases respectively, with 18 bases between them. The DNA for the CDR3 is TGTGCCAGCAGCCCACAGTTCGGTATGGGACAGCCCCAGCATTTT. Its protein is CASSPQFGMGQPQHF.

This clone was found once. The V call is TRBV4-3, the J call TRBJ1-2; weak D call: TRBD1 (6 bases). Between the trimmed V and J ends, which lost 0 bases and 5 bases, there was a span of 13 bases. The germline V gene has CDR1 LGHNA and CDR2 YSLEER. The CDR3 consists of 15 residues. The chain's CDR3 is CASSQDGGQLYGYTF. The CDR3 DNA reads TGCGCCAGCAGCCAAGATGGTGGACAGCTATATGGCTACACCTTC.

This chain links TRBV10-3 with TRBJ2-2, with 13 bases fitting TRBD2. V gave up 6 bases and J gave up 1 base; unmatched junction bases: 5. Germline loops: CDR1 ENHRY, CDR2 SYGVKD. The CDR3 length is 17 residues. CDR3 loop: CAIRILAGGGNTGELFF. The DNA of the CDR3 is TGTGCCATCAGGATACTAGCGGGAGGGGGGAACACCGGGGAGCTGTTTTTT.